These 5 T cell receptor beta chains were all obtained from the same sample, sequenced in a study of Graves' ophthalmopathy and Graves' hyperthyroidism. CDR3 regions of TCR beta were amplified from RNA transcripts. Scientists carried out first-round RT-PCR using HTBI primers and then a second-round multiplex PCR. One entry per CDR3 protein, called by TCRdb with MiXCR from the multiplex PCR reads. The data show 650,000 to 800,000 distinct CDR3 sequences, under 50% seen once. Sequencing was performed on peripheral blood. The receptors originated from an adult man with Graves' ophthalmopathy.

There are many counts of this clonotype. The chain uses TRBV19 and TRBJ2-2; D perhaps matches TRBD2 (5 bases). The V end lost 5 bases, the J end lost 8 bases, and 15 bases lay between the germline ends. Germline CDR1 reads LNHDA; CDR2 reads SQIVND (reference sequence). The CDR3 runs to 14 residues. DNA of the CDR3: TGTGCCAGTAGTTACCGGACTGAAATGGGGGAGCTGTTTTTT. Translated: CASSYRTEMGELFF.

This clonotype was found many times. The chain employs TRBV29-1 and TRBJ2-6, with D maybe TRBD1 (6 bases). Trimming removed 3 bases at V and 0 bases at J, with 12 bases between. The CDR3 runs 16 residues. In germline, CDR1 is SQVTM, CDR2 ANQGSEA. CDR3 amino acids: CSVEDSPLSGANVLTF. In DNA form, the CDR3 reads TGCAGCGTTGAGGACAGTCCCCTCTCTGGGGCCAACGTCCTGACTTTC.

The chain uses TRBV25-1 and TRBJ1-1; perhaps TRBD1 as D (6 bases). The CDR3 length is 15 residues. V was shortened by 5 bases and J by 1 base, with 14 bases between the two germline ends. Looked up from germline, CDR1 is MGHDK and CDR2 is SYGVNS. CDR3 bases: TGTGCCAGCAGTTTATGGGGGGCTAGGAACACTGAAGCTTTCTTT. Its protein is CASSLWGARNTEAFF. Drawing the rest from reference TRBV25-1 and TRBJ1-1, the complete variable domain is EADIYQTPRYLVIGTGKKITLECSQTMGHDKMYWYQQDPGMELHLIHYSYGVNSTEKGDLSSESTVSRIRTEHFPLTLESARPSHTSQYLCASSLWGARNTEAFFGQGTRLTVV.

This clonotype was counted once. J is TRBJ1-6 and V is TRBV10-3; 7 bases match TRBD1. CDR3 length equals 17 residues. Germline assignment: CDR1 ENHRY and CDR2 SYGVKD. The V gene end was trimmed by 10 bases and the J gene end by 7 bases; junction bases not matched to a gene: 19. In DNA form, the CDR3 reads TGTGCCAGCAGAGCCATCAGACCGACAGGGAAGAATTCACCCCTCCACTTT. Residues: CASRAIRPTGKNSPLHF.

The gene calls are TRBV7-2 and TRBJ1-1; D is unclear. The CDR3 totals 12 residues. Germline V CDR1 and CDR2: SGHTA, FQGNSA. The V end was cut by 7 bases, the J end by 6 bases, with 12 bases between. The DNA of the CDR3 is TGTGCCAGCACCAACGGGAGGGCTGAAGCTTTCTTT. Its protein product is CASTNGRAEAFF.